These 21 T cell receptor beta chains share one sample of origin, sequenced in a study of T cell responses to AZD1222 COVID-19 vaccine (dated by TCRdb to the early 2020s). Read against the paper, the sample's time point label means: about 28 days (+/-7) after the second vaccine dose. Library prep was done by the immunoSEQ multiplex PCR assay. Here the immuneACCESS table is served through TCRdb, limited to in-frame sequences with V and J called. Missing clones are a known gap in these copies; in checked studies unresolved V genes cover under half, and the rest lacks a known reason. The sample yields about 180,000 clones; around nine tenths were counted once. Approximately 26% of the sample goes to the ten largest clones. The sequenced sample was peripheral blood, obtained 28 days after the second AZD1222 dose. These receptors came from an adult who received the AZD1222 COVID-19 vaccine.

The genes are TRBV28 and TRBJ2-2, with 7 bases lining up with TRBD2. This CDR3 comprises 15 residues. V lost 6 bases to trimming and J lost 4 bases; unmatched junction nucleotides: 8. Germline V gives CDR1 MDHEN, CDR2 SYDVKM. In DNA form, the CDR3 reads TGTGCCAGCAGCTCTCGGCGGGGGACCACCGGGGAGCTGTTTTTT. Amino acids: CASSSRRGTTGELFF.

J is TRBJ1-6 and V is TRBV4-1, with TRBD1 matching 9 bases. CDR1 and CDR2 (germline): MGHRA, YSYEKL. The CDR3 has 15 amino acids. V was pared by 3 bases and J by 7 bases, with 4 bases of the junction left unmatched. The CDR3 region is CASSQDRGANSPLHF. The CDR3 DNA sequence: TGCGCCAGCAGCCAGGACAGGGGCGCGAATTCACCCCTCCACTTT.

The V gene is TRBV30, the J gene TRBJ1-4; D remains ambiguous. V lost 4 bases, J lost 1 base, and 4 bases lay in between. The CDR3 extends over 12 amino acids. The V gene's germline CDR1 is GTSNPN and CDR2 SVGIG (reference sequence). CDR3 sequence: CAWTGTNEKLFF. CDR3 coding DNA: TGTGCCTGGACCGGAACTAATGAAAAACTGTTTTTT.

This chain uses TRBV28 with TRBJ2-7; 7 bases are a match to TRBD2. This CDR3 comprises 15 residues. Germline V gives CDR1 MDHEN, CDR2 SYDVKM. With 4 bases clipped from V and 3 bases from J, the junction kept 9 bases outside the gene matches. Here the CDR3 DNA reads TGTGCCAGCAGTTCTGCGGGAGCAGAGCTCTACGAGCAGTACTTC. Its translation is CASSSAGAELYEQYF.

The sample holds a few counts of this clone. This chain joins TRBV7-8 and TRBJ2-2, with TRBD2 identical over 9 bases. Trimming removed 0 bases from V and 4 bases from J; junction bases left unmatched: 0. The V gene's germline CDR1 is SGHVS and CDR2 FQNEAQ. The CDR3 is 15 residues long. CDR3 nucleotide sequence: TGTGCCAGCAGCTTAGCGCGGGGGGGCACCGGGGAGCTGTTTTTT. Translated: CASSLARGGTGELFF. The entire variable domain, with the rest obtained from reference TRBV7-8 and TRBJ2-2, is as follows: GAGVSQSPRYKVAKRGQDVALRCDPISGHVSLFWYQQALGQGPEFLTYFQNEAQLDKSGLPSDRFFAERPEGSVSTLKIQRTQQEDSAVYLCASSLARGGTGELFFGEGSRLTVL.

This chain uses TRBV24-1 with TRBJ2-7; 10 nucleotides line up with TRBD1. Per germline, CDR1 KGHDR and CDR2 SFDVKD. V lost 0 bases, J lost 3 bases, and 7 bases stayed unmatched. The CDR3 is 17 amino acids. The CDR3 sequence: CATSDLGQGVVGYEQYF. The CDR3 region has the DNA TGTGCCACCAGTGATTTGGGACAGGGGGTGGTGGGCTACGAGCAGTACTTC.

This chain connects TRBV19 to TRBJ1-6, with D perhaps TRBD1 (5 bases). CDR1 is LNHDA and CDR2 is SQIVND in the germline V gene (reference sequence). The CDR3 totals 15 residues. V shed 4 bases and J shed 7 bases, with 14 bases lying between them. The DNA of the CDR3 is TGTGCCAGTAGTACGGACCCCGGGGGAAATTCACCCCTCCACTTT. It specifies CASSTDPGGNSPLHF. Supplemented by reference TRBV19 and TRBJ1-6, the full variable domain reads DGGITQSPKYLFRKEGQNVTLSCEQNLNHDAMYWYRQDPGQGLRLIYYSQIVNDFQKGDIAEGYSVSREKKESFPLTVTSAQKNPTAFYLCASSTDPGGNSPLHFGNGTRLTVT.

The genes are TRBV7-2 and TRBJ2-1; no reliable D call. Germline CDR1 reads SGHTA; CDR2 reads FQGNSA. Trimming shortened V by 5 bases and J by 0 bases, and 17 bases separated the two germline ends. The CDR3 is 17 residues long. The CDR3 sequence: CASSPPGNPSSYNEQFF. DNA of the CDR3: TGTGCCAGCAGCCCGCCGGGTAACCCGAGCTCCTACAATGAGCAGTTCTTC.

V usage is TRBV6-6 and J usage is TRBJ2-7; possible D gene TRBD1, 6 bases. The V end was cut by 6 bases, the J end by 2 bases, with 8 bases between. The V gene's germline CDR1 is MNHNY and CDR2 SVGAGI (reference sequence). The CDR3 sequence is 12 residues long. The CDR3 bases are TGTGCCAGCAGGCGACAGGCCTACGAGCAGTACTTC. Its translation is CASRRQAYEQYF.

V usage is TRBV6-5 and J usage is TRBJ1-1, with D uncertain. The CDR3 has 14 residues. Deletions cut 6 bases from V and 5 bases from J, with 16 bases between. The germline CDR1 and CDR2 sequences are MNHEY and SVGAGI. The CDR3 DNA reads as TGTGCCAGCAGCCCCGGGATCAGGATGACTGAAGCTTTCTTT. Protein: CASSPGIRMTEAFF.

V gene TRBV14 combines with J gene TRBJ2-1; D is perhaps TRBD1 (5 bases). The CDR3 has 15 residues. The V and J ends lost 1 base and 9 bases respectively, with 16 bases between them. Germline V CDR1 and CDR2: SGHDN, FVKESK. The chain's CDR3 is CASSQVAGWQGEQFF. CDR3 DNA: TGTGCCAGCAGCCAAGTAGCAGGGTGGCAGGGTGAGCAGTTCTTC.

On this clone: The sample has other DNA sequences that encode this CDR3 too. The chain carries TRBV19 and TRBJ1-5, with TRBD1 identical over 9 bases. The V and J ends lost 5 bases and 7 bases, in that order; junction bases with no gene match: 9. Germline lookup yields CDR1 LNHDA and CDR2 SQIVND (reference sequence). The CDR3 totals 15 residues. CDR3 amino acids: CASSPPTGGHQPQHF. The CDR3 DNA reads TGTGCCAGTAGTCCCCCGACAGGGGGGCACCAGCCCCAGCATTTT. Drawing the rest from reference TRBV19 and TRBJ1-5, the complete variable domain is DGGITQSPKYLFRKEGQNVTLSCEQNLNHDAMYWYRQDPGQGLRLIYYSQIVNDFQKGDIAEGYSVSREKKESFPLTVTSAQKNPTAFYLCASSPPTGGHQPQHFGDGTRLSIL.

The rearrangement joins TRBV28 to TRBJ2-7, with D perhaps matching TRBD1 (10 bases). CDR1 is MDHEN, CDR2 SYDVKM, per germline. The CDR3 is made up of 18 amino acids. Trimming removed 7 bases at V and 3 bases at J, with 28 bases between. CDR3 bases: TGTGCCAGCATAGACAGGGGGCAAGTAGCGGGAGAGCGCTACGAGCAGTACTTC. Amino acids: CASIDRGQVAGERYEQYF.

V is TRBV2 and J is TRBJ2-5; 12 bases are shared with TRBD1. The germline CDR1 and CDR2 sequences are SNHLY and FYNNEI. CDR3 length: 14 residues. The J segment lost 5 bases and the V segment lost 6 bases, leaving 4 bases of the junction unmatched. CDR3 nucleotide sequence: TGTGCCAGCAGCGGGACAGGGGGCTGGGAGACCCAGTACTTC. Protein product: CASSGTGGWETQYF.

The J gene is TRBJ1-1, the V gene TRBV7-2, with a weak D call TRBD1 (6 bases). The V gene lost 8 bases and the J gene lost 5 bases, with 15 bases spanning the gap. The germline V gene encodes CDR1 SGHTA and CDR2 FQGNSA. CDR3 length equals 13 residues. Written as DNA, the CDR3 is TGTGCCAGCCTTGGGGGGGCCTGGACTGAAGCTTTCTTT. Its translation is CASLGGAWTEAFF.

V usage is TRBV18 and J usage is TRBJ2-1; D assignment may be TRBD1 or TRBD2 (5 bases each). V lost 2 bases to trimming and J lost 12 bases, with 20 bases between them. The CDR3 is 15 amino acids. Per the germline V gene, CDR1 is KGHSH and CDR2 is LQKENI. Here the CDR3 reads CASSPSREQGKGQFF. In DNA form, the CDR3 reads TGTGCCAGCTCACCATCGAGGGAGCAGGGAAAGGGGCAGTTCTTC. Complete variable domain (other parts from reference TRBV18 and TRBJ2-1): NAGVMQNPRHLVRRRGQEARLRCSPMKGHSHVYWYRQLPEEGLKFMVYLQKENIIDESGMPKERFSAEFPKEGPSILRIQQVVRGDSAAYFCASSPSREQGKGQFFGPGTRLTVL.

The chain couples TRBV5-4 to TRBJ1-6; maybe TRBD1 (6 bases). Germline-derived CDR1 and CDR2 are SGHNT and YYREEE (reference sequence). The V end was cut by 4 bases, the J end by 10 bases, with 15 bases between. This CDR3 region has 14 residues. For the CDR3, the DNA is TGTGCCAGCAGCCCCCAACAGGGTCAGTCACCCCTCCACTTT. This sequence encodes CASSPQQGQSPLHF.

The chain carries TRBV19 and TRBJ2-3; 11 nucleotides match TRBD2. The V gene end was trimmed by 8 bases and the J gene end by 2 bases; junction bases not matched to a gene: 9. Germline values: CDR1 LNHDA, CDR2 SQIVND (reference sequence). The CDR3 is 16 residues long. The CDR3 sequence is CASRTGTSGLTDTQYF. In DNA, the CDR3 is TGTGCCAGTCGAACCGGGACTAGCGGCCTCACAGATACGCAGTATTTT.

The chain carries TRBV13 and TRBJ2-2; D may correspond to TRBD1 or TRBD2 (5 bases each). The CDR3 spans 15 residues. V was clipped by 5 bases and J by 6 bases, with 16 bases between them. CDR1 is PRHDT, CDR2 FYEKMQ, per germline (reference sequence). The CDR3 protein is CASSPWGISSGELFF. CDR3 in DNA: TGTGCCAGCAGCCCCTGGGGGATCTCGTCCGGGGAGCTGTTTTTT.

This chain joins TRBV20-1 and TRBJ1-2; D gene ambiguous. Germline-derived CDR1 and CDR2 are DFQATT and SNEGSKA (reference sequence). The length of the CDR3 is 11 residues. V gave up 0 bases and J gave up 8 bases, with 7 bases separating them. This chain's CDR3 is CSAREGKGYTF. Written as DNA, the CDR3 is TGCAGTGCTAGAGAGGGAAAGGGCTACACCTTC.

This sequence joins TRBV9 and TRBJ2-1; 11 bases line up with TRBD1. This CDR3 spans 16 amino acids. In germline, CDR1 is SGDLS, CDR2 YYNGEE. J gave up 3 bases and V 3 bases, and 5 bases lay outside the gene matches. CDR3 residues: CASSGSGTGGYNEQFF. CDR3 coding DNA: TGTGCCAGCAGCGGATCCGGGACAGGGGGCTACAATGAGCAGTTCTTC.